What follows describes a single TCR beta chain. This sample is part of a study of technical replicates of blood from a handful of donors. Clones were read by immunoSEQ multiplex PCR, and TCRdb kept only the in-frame ones, dropping some. The data hold around 50,000 clones, with 90% to 97% observed a single time. Trimming cost V 2 bases and J 2 bases, with 7 bases left between them. CDR1 and CDR2 from the germline V gene are SGHTA and FQGTGA. This CDR3 is built from 13 residues. The TCR originated in a human donor in good health. This sequence joins TRBV7-3 and TRBJ2-7, with a tentative D call TRBD1 (6 bases). Sequenced: T cells isolated from PBMCs. The CDR3 loop is CASSLAGAYEQYF. CDR3 nucleotide sequence: TGTGCCAGCAGCTTAGCAGGGGCCTACGAGCAGTACTTC.